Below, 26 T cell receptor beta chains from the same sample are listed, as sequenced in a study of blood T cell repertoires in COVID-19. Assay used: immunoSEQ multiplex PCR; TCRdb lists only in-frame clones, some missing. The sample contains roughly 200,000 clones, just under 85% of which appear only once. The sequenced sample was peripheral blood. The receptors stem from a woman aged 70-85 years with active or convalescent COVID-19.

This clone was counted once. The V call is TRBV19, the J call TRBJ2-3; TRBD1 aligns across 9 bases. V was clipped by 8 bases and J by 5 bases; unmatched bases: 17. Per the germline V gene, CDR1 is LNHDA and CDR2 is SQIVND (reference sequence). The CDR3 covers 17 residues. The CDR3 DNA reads TGTGCCAGTTCCCACACGCGCGGACAGGGGATGAGAGATACGCAGTATTTT. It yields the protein CASSHTRGQGMRDTQYF.

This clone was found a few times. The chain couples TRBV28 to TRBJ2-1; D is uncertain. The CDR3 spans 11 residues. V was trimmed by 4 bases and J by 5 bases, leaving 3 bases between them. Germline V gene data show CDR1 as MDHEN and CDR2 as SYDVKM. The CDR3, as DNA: TGTGCCAGCAGTTCTAACAATGAGCAGTTCTTC. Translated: CASSSNNEQFF.

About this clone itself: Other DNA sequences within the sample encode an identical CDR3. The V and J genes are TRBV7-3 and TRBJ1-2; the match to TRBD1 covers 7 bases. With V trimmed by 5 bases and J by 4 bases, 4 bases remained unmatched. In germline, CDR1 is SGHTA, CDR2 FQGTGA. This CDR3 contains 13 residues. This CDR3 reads CASSLQGGYGYTF. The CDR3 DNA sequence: TGTGCCAGCAGCCTCCAGGGGGGCTATGGCTACACCTTC.

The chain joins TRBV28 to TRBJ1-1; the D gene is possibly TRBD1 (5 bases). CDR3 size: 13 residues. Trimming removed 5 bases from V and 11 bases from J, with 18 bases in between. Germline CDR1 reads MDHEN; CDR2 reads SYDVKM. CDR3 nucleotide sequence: TGTGCCAGCAGTACCCATCCAGGGCTTGCGGCTTTCTTT. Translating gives CASSTHPGLAAFF.

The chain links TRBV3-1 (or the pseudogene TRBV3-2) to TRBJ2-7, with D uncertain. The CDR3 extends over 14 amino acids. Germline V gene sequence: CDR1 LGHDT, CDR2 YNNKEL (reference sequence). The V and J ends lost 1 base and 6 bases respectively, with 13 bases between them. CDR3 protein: CASSQVGGLSEQYF. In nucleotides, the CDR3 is TGTGCCAGCAGCCAAGTCGGCGGATTGAGCGAGCAGTACTTC.

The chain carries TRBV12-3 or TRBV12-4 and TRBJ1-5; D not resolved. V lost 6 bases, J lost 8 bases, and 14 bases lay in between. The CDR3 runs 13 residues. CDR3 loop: CASSYQTLEPQHF. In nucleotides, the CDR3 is TGTGCCAGCAGCTATCAAACCCTGGAGCCCCAGCATTTT.

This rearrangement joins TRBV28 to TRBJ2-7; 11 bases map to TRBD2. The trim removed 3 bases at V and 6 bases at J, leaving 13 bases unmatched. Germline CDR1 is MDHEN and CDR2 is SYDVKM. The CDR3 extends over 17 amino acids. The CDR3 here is CASSFEVAGGPKGEQYF. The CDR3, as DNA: TGTGCCAGCAGTTTTGAGGTAGCGGGAGGGCCTAAGGGCGAGCAGTACTTC.

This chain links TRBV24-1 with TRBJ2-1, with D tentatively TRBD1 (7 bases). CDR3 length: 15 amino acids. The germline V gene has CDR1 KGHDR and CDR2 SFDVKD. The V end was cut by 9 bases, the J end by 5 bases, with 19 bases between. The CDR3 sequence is CATQRRGTENNEQFF. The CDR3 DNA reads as TGTGCCACCCAACGCCGGGGGACAGAAAACAATGAGCAGTTCTTC.

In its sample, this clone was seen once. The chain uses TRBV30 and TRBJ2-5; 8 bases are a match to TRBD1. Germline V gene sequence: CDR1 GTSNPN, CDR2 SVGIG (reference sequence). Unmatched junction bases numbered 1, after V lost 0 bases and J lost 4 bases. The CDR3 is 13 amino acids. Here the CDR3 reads CAWSVQGAETQYF. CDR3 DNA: TGTGCCTGGAGTGTTCAGGGGGCAGAGACCCAGTACTTC.

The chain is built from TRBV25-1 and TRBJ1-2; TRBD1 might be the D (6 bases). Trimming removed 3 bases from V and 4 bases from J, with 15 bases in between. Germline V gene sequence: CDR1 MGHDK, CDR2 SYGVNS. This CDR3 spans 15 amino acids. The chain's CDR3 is CASSEKTGWVYGYTF. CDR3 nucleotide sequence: TGTGCCAGCAGTGAGAAAACAGGGTGGGTCTATGGCTACACCTTC.

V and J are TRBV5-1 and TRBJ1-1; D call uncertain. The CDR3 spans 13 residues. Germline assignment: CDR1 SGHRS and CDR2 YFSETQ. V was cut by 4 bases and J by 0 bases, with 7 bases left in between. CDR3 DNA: TGCGCCAGCAGCACGGTCTTGAACACTGAAGCTTTCTTT. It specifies CASSTVLNTEAFF.

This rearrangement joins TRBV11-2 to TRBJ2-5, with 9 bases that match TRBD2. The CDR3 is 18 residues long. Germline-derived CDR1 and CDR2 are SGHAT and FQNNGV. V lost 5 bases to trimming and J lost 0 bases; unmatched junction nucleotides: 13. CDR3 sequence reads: CASSAGTSTRQYQETQYF. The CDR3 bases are TGTGCCAGCAGCGCCGGGACTAGCACCAGGCAGTACCAAGAGACCCAGTACTTC.

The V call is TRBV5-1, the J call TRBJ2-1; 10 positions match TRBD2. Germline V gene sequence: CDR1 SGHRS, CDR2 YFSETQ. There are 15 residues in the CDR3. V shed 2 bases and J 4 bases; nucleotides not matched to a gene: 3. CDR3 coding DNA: TGCGCCAGCAGCTTCGCACTAGCGGGGTACAATGAGCAGTTCTTC. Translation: CASSFALAGYNEQFF.

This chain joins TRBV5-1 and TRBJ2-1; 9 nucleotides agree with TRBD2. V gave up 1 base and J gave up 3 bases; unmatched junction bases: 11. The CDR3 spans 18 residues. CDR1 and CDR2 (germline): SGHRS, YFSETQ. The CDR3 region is CASSLYFRREGYYNEQFF. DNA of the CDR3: TGCGCCAGCAGCTTGTACTTCAGGCGGGAGGGCTACTACAATGAGCAGTTCTTC.

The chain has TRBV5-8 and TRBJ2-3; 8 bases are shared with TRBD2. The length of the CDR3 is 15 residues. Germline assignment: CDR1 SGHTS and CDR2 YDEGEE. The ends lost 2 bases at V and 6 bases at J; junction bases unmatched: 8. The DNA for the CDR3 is TGTGCCAGCAGCTTCGGGACTAGGGTTACCGATACGCAGTATTTT. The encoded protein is CASSFGTRVTDTQYF.

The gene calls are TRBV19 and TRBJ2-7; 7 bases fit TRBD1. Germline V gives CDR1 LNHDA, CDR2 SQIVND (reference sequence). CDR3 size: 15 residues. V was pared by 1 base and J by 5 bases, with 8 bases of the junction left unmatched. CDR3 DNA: TGTGCCAGTAGTATAGCCCAGGACAGGCTCCACGAGCAGTACTTC. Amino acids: CASSIAQDRLHEQYF.

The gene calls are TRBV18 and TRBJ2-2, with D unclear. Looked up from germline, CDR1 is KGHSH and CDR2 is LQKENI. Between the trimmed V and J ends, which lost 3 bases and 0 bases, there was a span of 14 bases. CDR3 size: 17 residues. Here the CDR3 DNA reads TGTGCCAGCTCACCTCTGGCGGTTACCACGAACACCGGGGAGCTGTTTTTT. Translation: CASSPLAVTTNTGELFF.

CDR3 sequence (DNA): TGTGCCACCAGCAGAGATCAGGGGGGAGCGAACACCGGGGAGCTGTTTTTT. Its protein is CATSRDQGGANTGELFF. V and J are TRBV15 and TRBJ2-2, with TRBD1 as a possible D gene (7 bases). Per germline, CDR1 LNHNV and CDR2 YYDKDF (reference sequence). V was cut by 0 bases and J by 0 bases, with 11 bases left in between. CDR3 length: 17 residues. Full variable domain (rest looked up from reference TRBV15 and TRBJ2-2): DAMVIQNPRYQVTQFGKPVTLSCSQTLNHNVMYWYQQKSSQAPKLLFHYYDKDFNNEADTPDNFQSRRPNTSFCFLDIRSPGLGDTAMYLCATSRDQGGANTGELFFGEGSRLTVL.

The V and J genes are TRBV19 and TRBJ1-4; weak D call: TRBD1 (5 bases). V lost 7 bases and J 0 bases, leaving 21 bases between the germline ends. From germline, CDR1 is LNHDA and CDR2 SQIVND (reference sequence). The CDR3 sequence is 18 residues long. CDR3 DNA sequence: TGTGCCAGTACACAGTCAGCAGGGATGGTAACAACTAATGAAAAACTGTTTTTT. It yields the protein CASTQSAGMVTTNEKLFF.

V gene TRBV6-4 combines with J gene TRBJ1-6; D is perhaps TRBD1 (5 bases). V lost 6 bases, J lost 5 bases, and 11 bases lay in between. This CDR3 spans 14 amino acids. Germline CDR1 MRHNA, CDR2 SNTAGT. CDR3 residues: CASRTTGDNSPLHF. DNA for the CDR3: TGTGCCAGCAGAACTACAGGAGATAATTCACCCCTCCACTTT.

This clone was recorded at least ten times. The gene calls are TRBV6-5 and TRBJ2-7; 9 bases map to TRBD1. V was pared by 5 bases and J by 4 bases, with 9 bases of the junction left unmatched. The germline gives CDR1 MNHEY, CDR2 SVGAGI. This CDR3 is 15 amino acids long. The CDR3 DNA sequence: TGTGCCAGCAGTACACGGACAGGGGACACATACGAGCAGTACTTC. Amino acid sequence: CASSTRTGDTYEQYF.

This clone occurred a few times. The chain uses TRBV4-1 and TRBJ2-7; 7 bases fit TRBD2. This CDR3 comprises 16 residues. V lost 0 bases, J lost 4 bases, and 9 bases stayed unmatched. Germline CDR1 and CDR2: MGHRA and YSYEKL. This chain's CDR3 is CASSQDVREPAYEQYF. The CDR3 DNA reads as TGCGCCAGCAGCCAAGACGTGCGGGAGCCCGCTTACGAGCAGTACTTC.

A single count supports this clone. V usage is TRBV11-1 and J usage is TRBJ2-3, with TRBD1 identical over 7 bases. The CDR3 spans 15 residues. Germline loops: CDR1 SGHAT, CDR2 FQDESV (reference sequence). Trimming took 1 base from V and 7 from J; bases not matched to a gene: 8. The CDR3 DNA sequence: TGTGCCAGCAGCTTAGTCGACAGGGCCACGTATACGCAGTATTTT. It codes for CASSLVDRATYTQYF. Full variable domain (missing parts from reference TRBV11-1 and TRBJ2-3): EAEVAQSPRYKITEKSQAVAFWCDPISGHATLYWYRQILGQGPELLVQFQDESVVDDSQLPKDRFSAERLKGVDSTLKIQPAELGDSAMYLCASSLVDRATYTQYFGPGTRLTVL.

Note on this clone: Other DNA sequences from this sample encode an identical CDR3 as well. For the CDR3, the DNA is TGTGCCACCAGTGCGCGGGGCTCCTACAATGAGCAGTTCTTC. As protein: CATSARGSYNEQFF. The genes are TRBV24-1 and TRBJ2-1; D perhaps matches TRBD2 (6 bases). The germline CDR1 and CDR2 sequences are KGHDR and SFDVKD. The CDR3 contains 14 residues. Trimming took off 5 bases at V and 0 bases at J, with 7 bases between the two ends.

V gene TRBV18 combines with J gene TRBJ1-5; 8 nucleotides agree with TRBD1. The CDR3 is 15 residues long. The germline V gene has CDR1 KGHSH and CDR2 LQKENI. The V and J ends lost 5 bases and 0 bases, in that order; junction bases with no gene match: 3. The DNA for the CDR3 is TGTGCCAGCTCAAGGACAGGGTATAGCAATCAGCCCCAGCATTTT. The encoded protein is CASSRTGYSNQPQHF.

CDR3 protein: CASSRGGNSGNTIYF. In DNA, the CDR3 is TGTGCCAGCAGCCGCGGCGGGAACTCTGGAAACACCATATATTTT. V is TRBV6-5 and J is TRBJ1-3; D is ambiguous. Trimming took off 6 bases at V and 0 bases at J, with 12 bases between the two ends. CDR3 length: 15 amino acids. CDR1 is MNHEY, CDR2 SVGAGI, per germline.